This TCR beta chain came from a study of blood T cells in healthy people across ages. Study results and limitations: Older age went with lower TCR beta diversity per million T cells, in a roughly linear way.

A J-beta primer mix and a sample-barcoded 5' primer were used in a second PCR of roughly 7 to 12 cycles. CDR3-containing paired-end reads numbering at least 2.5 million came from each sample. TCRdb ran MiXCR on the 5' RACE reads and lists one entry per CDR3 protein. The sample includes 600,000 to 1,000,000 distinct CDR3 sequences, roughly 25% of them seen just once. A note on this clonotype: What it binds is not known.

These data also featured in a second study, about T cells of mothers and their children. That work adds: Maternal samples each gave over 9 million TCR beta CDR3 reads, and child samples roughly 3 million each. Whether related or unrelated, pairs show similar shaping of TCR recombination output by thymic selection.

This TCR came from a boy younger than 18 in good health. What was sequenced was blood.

The CDR3 bases are TGTGCCAGCAGCATAATCGAGAGGGTCTCCAATCAGCCCCAGCATTTT. Its translation: CASSIIERVSNQPQHF. V is TRBV21-1 and J is TRBJ1-5. TRBV21-1 constitutes a pseudogene. CDR3 length: 16 residues.